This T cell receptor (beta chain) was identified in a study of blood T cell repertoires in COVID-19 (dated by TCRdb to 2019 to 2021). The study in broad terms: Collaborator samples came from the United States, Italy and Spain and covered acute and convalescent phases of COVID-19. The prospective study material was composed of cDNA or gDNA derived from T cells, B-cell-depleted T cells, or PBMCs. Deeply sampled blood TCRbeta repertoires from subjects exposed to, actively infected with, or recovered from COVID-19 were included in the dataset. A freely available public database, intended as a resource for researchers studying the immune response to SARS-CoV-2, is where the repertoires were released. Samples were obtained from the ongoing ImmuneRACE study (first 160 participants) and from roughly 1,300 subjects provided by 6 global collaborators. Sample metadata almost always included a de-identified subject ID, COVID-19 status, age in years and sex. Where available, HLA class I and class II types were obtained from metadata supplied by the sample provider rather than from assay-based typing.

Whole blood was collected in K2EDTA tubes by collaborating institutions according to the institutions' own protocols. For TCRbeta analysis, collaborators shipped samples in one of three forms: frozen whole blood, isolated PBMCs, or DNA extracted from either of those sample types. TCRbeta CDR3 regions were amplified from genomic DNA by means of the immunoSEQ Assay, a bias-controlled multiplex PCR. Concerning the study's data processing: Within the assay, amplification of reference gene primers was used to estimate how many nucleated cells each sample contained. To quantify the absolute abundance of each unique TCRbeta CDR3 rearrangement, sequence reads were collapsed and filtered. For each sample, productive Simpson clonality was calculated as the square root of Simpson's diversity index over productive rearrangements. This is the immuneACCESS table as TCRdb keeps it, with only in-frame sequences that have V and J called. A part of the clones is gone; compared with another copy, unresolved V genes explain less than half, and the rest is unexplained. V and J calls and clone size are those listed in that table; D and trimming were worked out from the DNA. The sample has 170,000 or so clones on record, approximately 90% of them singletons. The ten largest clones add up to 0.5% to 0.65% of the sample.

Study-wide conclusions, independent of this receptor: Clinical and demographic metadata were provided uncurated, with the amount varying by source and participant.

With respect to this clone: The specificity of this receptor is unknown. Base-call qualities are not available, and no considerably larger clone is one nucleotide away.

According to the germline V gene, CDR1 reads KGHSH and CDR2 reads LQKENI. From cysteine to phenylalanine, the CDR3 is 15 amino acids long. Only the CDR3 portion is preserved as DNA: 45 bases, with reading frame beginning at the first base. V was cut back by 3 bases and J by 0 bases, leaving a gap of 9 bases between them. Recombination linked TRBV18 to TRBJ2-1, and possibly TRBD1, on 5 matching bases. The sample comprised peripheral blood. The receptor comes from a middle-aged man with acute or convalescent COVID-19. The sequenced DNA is TGTGCCAGCTCACCCTCGGACAACTCCTACAATGAGCAGTTCTTC. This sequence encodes CASSPSDNSYNEQFF.